These 10 T cell receptor beta chains came from one sample sequenced in a study of blood T cells in healthy people across ages. A second PCR, run for about 7 to 12 cycles, used a sample-barcoded 5' primer plus a J-beta primer mix. From the 5' RACE reads, TCRdb called clonotypes with MiXCR, one entry per CDR3 protein. The sample consists of about 1,500,000 distinct CDR3 sequences, approximately 30% of them appearing once. The sequenced sample was blood. The receptors were sampled from a woman aged 30 to 39 in good health.

V usage is TRBV13 and J usage is TRBJ2-5, with no clear D. Trimming took 1 base from V and 5 from J, leaving 8 bases between them. The CDR3 loop spans 13 amino acids. The germline CDR1 and CDR2 sequences are PRHDT and FYEKMQ (reference sequence). CDR3 DNA: TGTGCCAGCAGCTTAGAAGCGTCGGAGACCCAGTACTTC. Amino acid sequence: CASSLEASETQYF.

In the case of this clonotype: The junction departs from germline at one end; a sequencing error may be responsible. The V gene is TRBV7-2, the J gene TRBJ1-2; possibly TRBD1 for D (6 bases). The CDR3 sequence is 16 residues long. Germline V gene sequence: CDR1 SGHTA, CDR2 FQGNSA. The CDR3: CDSSPGGGGASYGYTF. Written as DNA, the CDR3 is TGTGACAGCAGCCCCGGAGGAGGGGGGGCGAGCTATGGCTACACCTTC.

The chain employs TRBV4-3 and TRBJ2-4, with a possible D match to TRBD2 (5 bases). The CDR3 contains 14 residues. Trimming pared 0 bases from V and 11 bases from J, leaving 14 bases between. CDR1 and CDR2 (germline): LGHNA, YSLEER. CDR3 DNA: TGCGCCAGCAGCCAAGACTTGGGAGTCCCAGTTCAGTACTTC. This encodes CASSQDLGVPVQYF.

This chain connects TRBV20-1 to TRBJ1-4; D is perhaps TRBD1 (5 bases). CDR3 size: 13 residues. V was pared by 7 bases and J by 9 bases, with 18 bases between. From germline, CDR1 is DFQATT and CDR2 SNEGSKA (reference sequence). CDR3 sequence: CSVQTWDAQKLFF. In DNA form, the CDR3 reads TGCAGTGTTCAGACTTGGGACGCCCAAAAACTGTTTTTT.

On this clonotype itself: Its ends do not fully match the called genes, so a read error is possible. J is TRBJ1-2 and V is TRBV3-1; the D is unclear. Germline V gene sequence: CDR1 LGHDT, CDR2 YNNKEL (reference sequence). The CDR3 contains 13 residues. This CDR3 reads CASSQRQNSGYTF. The CDR3 nucleotides read TGTGCCAGCAGCCAACGGCAGAACTCTGGCTACACCTTC.

This clonotype was detected many times. V and J are TRBV29-1 and TRBJ2-7, with TRBD2 matching 7 bases. In germline, CDR1 is SQVTM, CDR2 ANQGSEA. This CDR3 comprises 13 residues. The V and J ends lost 3 bases and 1 base, in that order; junction bases with no gene match: 3. Here the CDR3 reads CSVDASGSYEQYF. The CDR3 DNA follows: TGCAGCGTTGACGCTAGCGGTTCCTACGAGCAGTACTTC.

This chain joins TRBV2 and TRBJ1-1; 7 bases are a match to TRBD1. This CDR3 comprises 15 residues. V was clipped by 6 bases and J by 3 bases; unmatched bases: 10. Germline V gene lookup returns CDR1 SNHLY and CDR2 FYNNEI. CDR3 loop: CASSQGGGGHTEAFF. DNA for the CDR3: TGTGCCAGCAGCCAGGGGGGTGGGGGACACACTGAAGCTTTCTTT.

This clonotype was detected only a few times. The J gene is TRBJ2-5, the V gene TRBV6-1, with D possibly being TRBD1 or TRBD2 (5 bases each). Germline values: CDR1 MNHNS, CDR2 SASEGT. V lost 8 bases to trimming and J lost 1 base, with 14 bases between them. This CDR3 is 14 amino acids long. The CDR3 DNA reads as TGTGCCAGCTGCCGGGACGCCACCCAAGAGACCCAGTACTTC. Protein sequence: CASCRDATQETQYF.

This chain connects TRBV7-2 to TRBJ1-2; tentative D call: TRBD1 (6 bases). The CDR3 length is 13 residues. V was shortened by 2 bases and J by 8 bases, with 12 bases between the two germline ends. Germline-derived CDR1 and CDR2 are SGHTA and FQGNSA. CDR3 loop: CASSLLGGEGYTF. CDR3 in DNA: TGTGCCAGCAGCTTACTTGGGGGCGAGGGCTACACCTTC.

This rearrangement joins TRBV10-3 to TRBJ2-3; D is uncertain. The CDR3 consists of 12 residues. V dropped 9 bases and J dropped 2 bases, with 9 bases sitting between them. Germline-derived CDR1 and CDR2 are ENHRY and SYGVKD. The CDR3 is CAMGSPTDTQYF. DNA of the CDR3: TGTGCCATGGGCAGTCCCACAGATACGCAGTATTTT.